This T cell receptor (beta chain) stems from a study of blood T cell repertoires in COVID-19. Study background: T cells, B-cell-depleted T cells, or PBMCs provided the cDNA or gDNA that served as material.

V was cut by 0 bases and J by 0 bases, with 14 bases left in between. This CDR3 contains 17 residues. Germline V gives CDR1 SGHDN, CDR2 FVKESK. Only in-frame clones appear in the TCRdb table, and some are missing; sequencing was by immunoSEQ multiplex PCR. This table has hundreds of thousands of clones, approximately 80% appearing once. The sequence was obtained from a woman aged 40 to 50 with acute COVID-19. Material for sequencing was PBMCs or T cells enriched from blood (not recorded which). This chain connects TRBV14 to TRBJ1-1; the D gene is possibly TRBD1 (5 bases). The CDR3 bases are TGTGCCAGCAGCCAAGAATTGGGGCAACTCATGAACACTGAAGCTTTCTTT. Translation: CASSQELGQLMNTEAFF.